The clone carrying this T cell receptor (beta chain) appeared many times. The entry originates in a study of molecular identifiers for immune sequencing clone quantification. TCRdb used MiXCR to reprocess the PCR reads, holding one entry per CDR3 protein. The sample has about 500,000 distinct CDR3 sequences; around 21% are singletons. Germline CDR1 and CDR2: MDHEN and SYDVKM. The V end was cut by 3 bases, the J end by 1 base, with 9 bases between. The CDR3 runs to 14 residues. Material: naive CD8+ T cells from blood, with Jurkat cell RNA spiked in. Subset described: FACS-sorted CD8+CD4-CCR7+CD45RA+ naive T cells. The source of this sequence is a human donor in good health. Some libraries in this study had Jurkat cell RNA spiked in. The V gene is TRBV28, the J gene TRBJ2-5; D not resolved. CDR3 sequence: CASSLWQPQETQYF. DNA of the CDR3: TGTGCCAGCAGTTTGTGGCAGCCCCAAGAGACCCAGTACTTC.